The rows below give T cell receptor beta chains drawn from one sample of a study of spatial heterogeneity in lung cancer. TCRdb called the 5' RACE reads again in MiXCR, with one record for every CDR3 protein. This sample has about 90,000 distinct CDR3 sequences, with approximately 8.2% found just once. The sequencing used PBMCs, collected at surgery. Receptors originate from a male donor with early-stage non-small cell lung cancer. Each CDR3 is given with its conserved first and last residue. D genes are given only for firm matches. The listing skips clone size in some rows; elsewhere it reads once, few, many or a size class.

clone size | J gene | D gene | V gene | CDR3 protein | CDR3 DNA
- | TRBJ2-3 | TRBD2 | TRBV20-1 | CSASGLAGYTDTQYF | TGCAGTGCTAGTGGGCTAGCGGGGTACACAGATACGCAGTATTTT
many | TRBJ2-3 | - | TRBV27 | CASSLSRTDTQYF | TGTGCCAGCAGTTTATCGAGAACAGATACGCAGTATTTT
- | TRBJ2-5 | TRBD2 | TRBV19 | CASSIRHGTSGVQETQYF | TGTGCCAGTAGTATCCGCCATGGGACTAGCGGGGTACAAGAGACCCAGTACTTC
many | TRBJ2-1 | - | TRBV4-1 | CASSQVTDNEQFF | TGCGCCAGCAGCCAGGTTACTGACAATGAGCAGTTCTTC
few | TRBJ1-4 | - | TRBV12-3/TRBV12-4 | CASRGRDATNEKLFF | TGTGCCAGCAGGGGCAGAGACGCAACTAATGAAAAACTGTTTTTT
- | TRBJ2-3 | - | TRBV29-1 | CSGSRSTDTQYF | TGCAGCGGAAGCCGTAGCACAGATACGCAGTATTTT
few | TRBJ2-5 | TRBD2 | TRBV11-3 | CASSAGLAGTQYF | TGTGCCAGCAGCGCCGGACTAGCGGGGACCCAGTACTTC
few | TRBJ2-2 | - | TRBV5-1 | CASSPPGHLNTGELFF | TGCGCCAGCAGCCCACCGGGACATTTGAACACCGGGGAGCTGTTTTTT
once | TRBJ1-2 | - | TRBV7-8 | CASSLAASYGYTF | TGTGCCAGCAGCTTAGCGGCTTCGTATGGCTACACCTTC
few | TRBJ2-7 | - | TRBV2 | CASSLAGSAYEQYF | TGTGCCAGCAGTCTTGCGGGATCCGCCTACGAGCAGTACTTC
few | TRBJ2-1 | - | TRBV15 | CATSSWDGGDEQFF | TGTGCCACCAGCAGTTGGGACGGCGGGGATGAGCAGTTCTTC
few | TRBJ2-3 | - | TRBV9 | CASSVPSDTQYF | TGTGCCAGCAGCGTCCCCTCGGATACGCAGTATTTT
- | TRBJ2-5 | - | TRBV7-3 | CASSLNGGETQYF | TGTGCCAGCAGCCTCAACGGGGGAGAGACCCAGTACTTC
few | TRBJ1-1 | - | TRBV9 | CASSVDAGLNTEAFF | TGTGCCAGCAGCGTAGATGCGGGCCTGAACACTGAAGCTTTCTTT
many | TRBJ2-7 | TRBD2 | TRBV29-1 | CSVRGLAGVSTYEQYF | TGCAGCGTTCGTGGACTAGCGGGAGTCAGTACCTACGAGCAGTACTTC
many | TRBJ2-7 | TRBD2 | TRBV28 | CASSLVAGSSYEQYF | TGTGCCAGCAGTTTAGTAGCGGGAAGCTCCTACGAGCAGTACTTC
few | TRBJ2-3 | TRBD2 | TRBV6-1 | CVVRGLGGTDTQYF | TGTGTCGTAAGGGGACTAGGGGGCACAGATACGCAGTATTTT
many | TRBJ2-3 | TRBD2 | TRBV4-2 | CASSPRLAGAFMDTQYF | TGTGCCAGCAGCCCGAGACTAGCGGGGGCCTTTATGGATACGCAGTATTTT
- | TRBJ2-3 | TRBD2 | TRBV20-1 | CSARTVAGGFSDTQYF | TGCAGTGCTAGAACAGTAGCGGGGGGGTTTTCAGATACGCAGTATTTT
- | TRBJ2-7 | - | TRBV29-1 | CSVVWAGLTYEQYF | TGCAGCGTTGTCTGGGCAGGGTTAACCTACGAGCAGTACTTC
- | TRBJ2-7 | TRBD1 | TRBV27 | CASSLWGTGAGEQYF | TGTGCCAGCAGTTTATGGGGGACAGGGGCGGGCGAGCAGTACTTC
many | TRBJ1-1 | - | TRBV5-1 | CASSWQGFGTEAFF | TGCGCCAGCAGCTGGCAGGGTTTCGGCACTGAAGCTTTCTTT
few | TRBJ2-2 | - | TRBV2 | CATAPSGENTGELFF | TGTGCCACTGCCCCATCCGGGGAGAACACCGGGGAGCTGTTTTTT
- | TRBJ2-7 | - | TRBV9 | CASSVGQGNYEQYF | TGTGCCAGCAGCGTAGGCCAGGGGAACTACGAGCAGTACTTC
few | TRBJ2-7 | - | TRBV6-6 | CASRKDSSYYF | TGTGCCAGCAGGAAGGACAGTTCCTATTACTTC
- | TRBJ1-6 | - | TRBV2 | CASLRQQDSPLHF | TGTGCCAGCCTGAGGCAGCAAGATTCACCCCTCCACTTT
many | TRBJ1-5 | TRBD1 | TRBV19 | CASRPGQGMVNQPQHF | TGTGCCAGTAGGCCGGGACAGGGAATGGTCAATCAGCCCCAGCATTTT
few | TRBJ1-1 | - | TRBV5-1 | CASSTWDGSNTEAFF | TGCGCCAGCAGCACCTGGGACGGCTCGAACACTGAAGCTTTCTTT
few | TRBJ1-5 | - | TRBV6-6 | CASSGRAGNQPQHF | TGTGCCAGCAGTGGTCGGGCAGGCAATCAGCCCCAGCATTTT
- | TRBJ2-1 | - | TRBV3-1 | CASSPRDSPYNEQFF | TGTGCCAGCAGCCCCCGGGACTCTCCCTACAATGAGCAGTTCTTC
- | TRBJ2-3 | TRBD2 | TRBV19 | CASSILTSGSRHTQYF | TGTGCCAGTAGTATCCTAACTAGCGGGAGTAGACATACGCAGTATTTT
- | TRBJ1-4 | - | TRBV7-9 | CASSSVADFNEKLFF | TGTGCCAGCAGCTCGGTGGCGGATTTTAATGAAAAACTGTTTTTT
- | TRBJ2-4 | - | TRBV5-1 | CASSLGSSETYIQYF | TGCGCCAGCAGCTTAGGTTCTAGCGAGACGTACATTCAGTACTTC
many | TRBJ2-3 | - | TRBV4-3 | CASSQDSITDTQYF | TGCGCCAGCAGCCAAGACTCTATCACAGATACGCAGTATTTT
- | TRBJ1-1 | - | TRBV4-3 | CASSPQLVRPGETEAFF | TGCGCCAGCAGCCCCCAGCTCGTCAGGCCGGGGGAGACTGAAGCTTTCTTT
few | TRBJ2-7 | TRBD2 | TRBV12-3/TRBV12-4 | CASRQGLAGAYEQYF | TGTGCCAGCAGACAAGGACTAGCGGGGGCGTACGAGCAGTACTTC
few | TRBJ1-1 | - | TRBV11-2 | CASSLLNMNTEAFF | TGTGCCAGCAGCTTACTTAATATGAACACTGAAGCTTTCTTT
- | TRBJ2-3 | - | TRBV9 | CASSVTGLRLDTDTQYF | TGTGCCAGCAGCGTCACGGGGCTTCGTTTGGACACAGATACGCAGTATTTT
- | TRBJ2-3 | - | TRBV28 | CASSPRSGTDTQYF | TGTGCCAGCAGTCCCCGAAGCGGCACAGATACGCAGTATTTT
many | TRBJ1-3 | - | TRBV20-1 | CSASRLSGNTIYF | TGCAGTGCCTCCCGGCTCTCTGGAAACACCATATATTTT
few | TRBJ2-7 | TRBD1 | TRBV6-6 | CASSSGQGSSYEQYF | TGTGCCAGCAGTTCCGGACAGGGGTCCTCCTACGAGCAGTACTTC
- | TRBJ2-3 | TRBD2 | TRBV28 | CASSTLGLVTDTQYF | TGTGCCAGCAGTACTTTGGGACTAGTTACAGATACGCAGTATTTT
many | TRBJ1-6 | - | TRBV9 | CASSVEGGSYNSPLHF | TGTGCCAGCAGCGTCGAAGGGGGCTCCTATAATTCACCCCTCCACTTT
- | TRBJ1-2 | - | TRBV2 | CASTEGRKNYGYTF | TGTGCCAGCACCGAGGGACGGAAGAACTATGGCTACACCTTC
- | TRBJ2-7 | TRBD2 | TRBV2 | CASRTSGGSYEQYF | TGTGCCAGCAGAACCAGCGGGGGAAGCTACGAGCAGTACTTC
- | TRBJ2-1 | - | TRBV29-1 | CSADLLVNEQFF | TGCAGCGCCGACCTACTAGTCAATGAGCAGTTCTTC
many | TRBJ1-2 | TRBD1 | TRBV9 | CASSDRQGVPGYTF | TGTGCCAGCAGCGATCGACAGGGGGTTCCTGGCTACACCTTC
few | TRBJ2-7 | TRBD2 | TRBV7-2 | CASSLGLARSSYEQYF | TGTGCCAGCAGCTTGGGACTAGCGAGGAGCTCCTACGAGCAGTACTTC
few | TRBJ2-3 | - | TRBV4-2 | CASSQEWGTGPLSTDTQYF | TGTGCCAGCAGCCAAGAATGGGGAACAGGACCGCTCAGCACAGATACGCAGTATTTT
few | TRBJ1-2 | TRBD1 | TRBV6-5 | CASSRQTGGFNYGYTF | TGTGCCAGCAGTCGTCAGACAGGGGGATTCAACTATGGCTACACCTTC